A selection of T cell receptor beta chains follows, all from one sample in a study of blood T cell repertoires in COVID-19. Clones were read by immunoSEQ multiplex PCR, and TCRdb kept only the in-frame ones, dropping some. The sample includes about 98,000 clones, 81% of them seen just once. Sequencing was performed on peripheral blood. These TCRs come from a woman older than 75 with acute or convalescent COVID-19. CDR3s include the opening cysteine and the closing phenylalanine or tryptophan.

cdr3_aa: CASSSEIQGAANTGELFF
j_call: TRBJ2-2
v_call: TRBV4-3

cdr3_aa: CASSSQEGVQGYTF
j_call: TRBJ1-2
v_call: TRBV11-2

cdr3_aa: CASSLAGEGAWETQYF
j_call: TRBJ2-5
v_call: TRBV5-1

cdr3_aa: CASSLSMGGDNRPQHF
j_call: TRBJ1-5
v_call: TRBV28

cdr3_aa: CASRSEYGYTF
j_call: TRBJ1-2
v_call: TRBV2

cdr3_aa: CASSIYGTAGNTIYF
j_call: TRBJ1-3
v_call: TRBV4-2

cdr3_aa: CASSLRGGDVDTQYF
j_call: TRBJ2-3
v_call: TRBV5-1

cdr3_aa: CASRSGAANNSPLHF
j_call: TRBJ1-6
v_call: TRBV28

cdr3_aa: CAWSGRPQGQFF
j_call: TRBJ2-1
v_call: TRBV30

cdr3_aa: CASTQGGAQSYNEQFF
j_call: TRBJ2-1
v_call: TRBV28

cdr3_aa: CASVRGGASYNEQFF
j_call: TRBJ2-1
v_call: TRBV6-5

cdr3_aa: CASSFESRQAYNEQFF
j_call: TRBJ2-1
v_call: TRBV5-1

cdr3_aa: CASSRTEGGTDTQYF
j_call: TRBJ2-3
v_call: TRBV7-3

cdr3_aa: CASSSGLAGTYEQYF
j_call: TRBJ2-7
v_call: TRBV5-4

cdr3_aa: CACTRKGTDEQYF
j_call: TRBJ2-7
v_call: TRBV30

cdr3_aa: CASGRGGSMNTEAFF
j_call: TRBJ1-1
v_call: TRBV2

cdr3_aa: CASSPTSGRVSYNEQFF
j_call: TRBJ2-1
v_call: TRBV7-3

cdr3_aa: CASSPRTGGATGYTF
j_call: TRBJ1-2
v_call: TRBV27

cdr3_aa: CASSQDEGRTYNEQFF
j_call: TRBJ2-1
v_call: TRBV3-1/TRBV3-2

cdr3_aa: CATLTSTGRNSYNEQFF
j_call: TRBJ2-1
v_call: TRBV28

cdr3_aa: CASSTDSLGETQYF
j_call: TRBJ2-5
v_call: TRBV2

cdr3_aa: CASSPGTSGGGHTGELFF
j_call: TRBJ2-2
v_call: TRBV4-1

cdr3_aa: CASSLGQVDNSPLHF
j_call: TRBJ1-6
v_call: TRBV5-1

cdr3_aa: CASSQGTGQQPQHF
j_call: TRBJ1-5
v_call: TRBV5-1

cdr3_aa: CASSFDSYNQPQHF
j_call: TRBJ1-5
v_call: TRBV7-2

cdr3_aa: CASSQEMGTGDYGYTF
j_call: TRBJ1-2
v_call: TRBV3-1/TRBV3-2

cdr3_aa: CASSTTANEKLFF
j_call: TRBJ1-4
v_call: TRBV5-1

cdr3_aa: CASTSSRTHSYNEQFF
j_call: TRBJ2-1
v_call: TRBV19

cdr3_aa: CASRKPGLEKYNEQFF
j_call: TRBJ2-1
v_call: TRBV10-2

cdr3_aa: CASRPQGIGTGELFF
j_call: TRBJ2-2
v_call: TRBV5-5

cdr3_aa: CASGYGTRHYEQYF
j_call: TRBJ2-7
v_call: TRBV27

cdr3_aa: CASSVSPQGRYGYTF
j_call: TRBJ1-2
v_call: TRBV9

cdr3_aa: CASSSHSGTNYGYTF
j_call: TRBJ1-2
v_call: TRBV7-2

cdr3_aa: CASSYPGQGETDTQYF
j_call: TRBJ2-3
v_call: TRBV6-8

cdr3_aa: CASSVAGGGGPGTDTQYF
j_call: TRBJ2-3
v_call: TRBV9

cdr3_aa: CATQGSNQPQHF
j_call: TRBJ1-5
v_call: TRBV28

cdr3_aa: CASSPRQGSVTEAFF
j_call: TRBJ1-1
v_call: TRBV28

cdr3_aa: CASSLVGASYNEQFF
j_call: TRBJ2-1
v_call: TRBV7-2

cdr3_aa: CASSPRGLAGGQETQYF
j_call: TRBJ2-5
v_call: TRBV7-9

cdr3_aa: CAITRTGVTDTQYF
j_call: TRBJ2-3
v_call: TRBV10-3

cdr3_aa: CASSSGQGRNTIYF
j_call: TRBJ1-3
v_call: TRBV28

cdr3_aa: CASSHAGTGPGYSNQPQHF
j_call: TRBJ1-5
v_call: TRBV4-1

cdr3_aa: CASSHDRTYGYTF
j_call: TRBJ1-2
v_call: TRBV19

cdr3_aa: CATSRSAGEAFF
j_call: TRBJ1-1
v_call: TRBV15

cdr3_aa: CATKGGVGYNEQFF
j_call: TRBJ2-1
v_call: TRBV24-1

cdr3_aa: CASSQGWSSNQPQHF
j_call: TRBJ1-5
v_call: TRBV3-1/TRBV3-2

cdr3_aa: CASSPDRGGTVF
j_call: TRBJ1-1
v_call: TRBV12-3/TRBV12-4

cdr3_aa: CAISSDRGATNEKLFF
j_call: TRBJ1-4
v_call: TRBV10-3